This T cell receptor beta chain was sequenced in a study of identical twins. The study, taken as a whole, reports: Alpha sequences out of frame and shared by twins had excess low generation probability. The conclusions drew on cross-sectional statistical analysis instead of tracking the same donors. Out-of-frame sharing of TCR alpha in monozygotic twins was underestimated by models.

The CDR3 is made up of 13 amino acids. Germline V gives CDR1 SNHLY, CDR2 FYNNEI. The germline V and J ends were trimmed by 8 bases and 0 bases, with 10 bases remaining between them. TCRdb re-called the 5' RACE reads through MiXCR, storing one row per CDR3 protein. The top ten hold less than 0.5% of the sample, which has 450,000 to 650,000 distinct CDR3 sequences, roughly 15% seen once. This clonotype occurred a few times. Its target is not known. This sample was also put to use in a study of yellow fever vaccine responses in identical twins.

J is TRBJ2-5 and V is TRBV2; tentatively, D is TRBD1 or TRBD2 (5 bases each). The TCR comes from a woman under 30 in good health. The sample was CD4+ T cells sorted from blood. The CDR3 spells CASARGHQETQYF. In DNA, the CDR3 is TGTGCCAGCGCCCGGGGCCACCAAGAGACCCAGTACTTC. Using reference TRBV2 and TRBJ2-5 for the parts outside the CDR3, the full variable domain is EPEVTQTPSHQVTQMGQEVILRCVPISNHLYFYWYRQILGQKVEFLVSFYNNEISEKSEIFDDQFSVERPDGSNFTLKIRSTKLEDSAMYFCASARGHQETQYFGPGTRLLVL.